Below, 20 T cell receptor beta chains from the same sample are listed, as sequenced in a study of blood T cell repertoires in COVID-19. Method: immunoSEQ multiplex PCR; TCRdb's copy keeps in-frame clones and lacks some. Among approximately 150,000 clones listed, 75% to 90% were seen once. The source material was PBMCs or T cells enriched from blood (not recorded which). Every receptor here comes from a man between 65 and 85 years old who had been exposed to COVID-19.

The chain links TRBV29-1 to TRBJ2-7; maybe TRBD2 (5 bases). The length of the CDR3 is 11 residues. CDR1 SQVTM and CDR2 ANQGSEA come from the germline V gene. The CDR3 nucleotides are TGCACCCCTGAGGGCGGCAACGAGCAGTACTTC. Translation gives CTPEGGNEQYF.

This chain uses TRBV2 with TRBJ1-5; D uncertain. The V gene lost 2 bases and the J gene lost 0 bases, with 5 bases spanning the gap. CDR3 length equals 14 residues. Germline V gives CDR1 SNHLY, CDR2 FYNNEI. In DNA, the CDR3 is TGTGCCAGCAGTGAAAATTATAGCAATCAGCCCCAGCATTTT. It is translated as CASSENYSNQPQHF.

The genes are TRBV7-2 and TRBJ2-7, with D unresolved. CDR1 and CDR2 (germline): SGHTA, FQGNSA. The V end lost 3 bases, the J end lost 5 bases, and 11 bases lay between the germline ends. The CDR3 length is 13 residues. This CDR3 reads CASSFTSRHEQYF. Here the CDR3 DNA reads TGTGCCAGCAGCTTTACTTCGCGGCACGAGCAGTACTTC.

The chain employs TRBV4-3 and TRBJ2-7; no firm D call. Germline V gene data show CDR1 as LGHNA and CDR2 as YSLEER. The germline V and J ends were trimmed by 2 bases and 0 bases, with 14 bases remaining between them. This CDR3 has 16 residues. CDR3 DNA: TGCGCCAGCAGCCAAAATTCGGAGCGCACCTCCTACGAGCAGTACTTC. Residues: CASSQNSERTSYEQYF.

The chain employs TRBV19 and TRBJ2-1; 7 nucleotides align to TRBD1. This CDR3 has 13 amino acids. Germline CDR1 and CDR2: LNHDA and SQIVND (reference sequence). V was clipped by 1 base and J by 9 bases; unmatched bases: 3. DNA of the CDR3: TGTGCCAGTAGTATAGTCAAGGGGGCTGAGCAGTTCTTC. This codes for CASSIVKGAEQFF. Full variable domain (missing parts from reference TRBV19 and TRBJ2-1): DGGITQSPKYLFRKEGQNVTLSCEQNLNHDAMYWYRQDPGQGLRLIYYSQIVNDFQKGDIAEGYSVSREKKESFPLTVTSAQKNPTAFYLCASSIVKGAEQFFGPGTRLTVL.

The rearrangement uses TRBV7-7 and TRBJ2-5; possibly TRBD1 for D (5 bases). The germline V and J ends were trimmed by 4 bases and 5 bases, with 11 bases remaining between them. Per the germline V gene, CDR1 is SSHAT and CDR2 is FNYEAQ (reference sequence). The CDR3 loop spans 13 amino acids. The CDR3 reads CASSSDSGETQYF. The CDR3 DNA reads as TGTGCCAGCAGCTCCGACAGTGGGGAGACCCAGTACTTC.

V and J are TRBV5-4 and TRBJ1-1; the D is unclear. V lost 0 bases to trimming and J lost 4 bases, with 10 bases between them. Germline assignment: CDR1 SGHNT and CDR2 YYREEE (reference sequence). The CDR3 sequence is 14 residues long. The DNA of the CDR3 is TGTGCCAGCAGCTTGGACAGCCGAAGCACTGAAGCTTTCTTT. Translating it yields CASSLDSRSTEAFF.

This chain uses TRBV19 with TRBJ1-5, with 7 bases that match TRBD1. V lost 8 bases to trimming and J lost 4 bases; unmatched junction nucleotides: 11. This CDR3 has 15 residues. Germline CDR1 is LNHDA and CDR2 is SQIVND (reference sequence). CDR3 protein: CASAIGQVTNQPQHF. The CDR3, as DNA: TGTGCCAGTGCTATTGGACAGGTAACAAATCAGCCCCAGCATTTT.

This clone was seen a single time. The chain combines TRBV2 with TRBJ2-5, with TRBD2 matching over 14 bases. With V trimmed by 8 bases and J by 5 bases, 7 bases remained unmatched. The CDR3 is 15 residues long. Germline lookup yields CDR1 SNHLY and CDR2 FYNNEI. The CDR3 DNA reads TGTGCCAGCGGGGGACTAGCGGGAGTCGGGGAGACCCAGTACTTC. Amino acid sequence: CASGGLAGVGETQYF.

V and J are TRBV19 and TRBJ1-5, with TRBD1 identical over 9 bases. V was clipped by 4 bases and J by 0 bases; unmatched bases: 4. Germline V gives CDR1 LNHDA, CDR2 SQIVND (reference sequence). The CDR3 is made up of 16 amino acids. This CDR3 is CASSKQGAISNQPQHF. The DNA of the CDR3 is TGTGCCAGTAGTAAACAGGGGGCTATTAGCAATCAGCCCCAGCATTTT.

This sequence joins TRBV28 and TRBJ1-2, with D tentatively TRBD1 (5 bases). In germline, CDR1 is MDHEN, CDR2 SYDVKM. V was cut by 1 base and J by 4 bases, with 16 bases left in between. This CDR3 is built from 16 residues. CDR3 DNA: TGTGCCAGCAGTTTATATGCCAGGGACTCGGGCTATGGCTACACCTTC. Translation gives CASSLYARDSGYGYTF.

V is TRBV10-2 and J is TRBJ1-1; possible D gene TRBD1, 5 bases. CDR3 length: 12 residues. V lost 8 bases to trimming and J lost 1 base, with 8 bases between them. CDR1 is WSHSY and CDR2 is SAAADI in the germline V gene. The CDR3 here is CASHQGNTEAFF. The CDR3 DNA reads TGCGCCAGCCACCAGGGGAACACTGAAGCTTTCTTT.

The chain is built from TRBV18 and TRBJ1-2, with TRBD1 matching over 10 bases. V shed 3 bases, J shed 5 bases, and the junction held 3 bases outside the gene matches. From germline, CDR1 is KGHSH and CDR2 LQKENI. The CDR3 loop spans 14 amino acids. The CDR3 loop reads CASSPGTGAYGYTF. The DNA of the CDR3 is TGTGCCAGCTCACCCGGGACAGGGGCTTATGGCTACACCTTC.

This clone was observed once. The V call is TRBV7-2, the J call TRBJ1-4; D perhaps matches TRBD1 (6 bases). Trimming pared 5 bases from V and 0 bases from J, leaving 19 bases between. CDR1 and CDR2 (germline): SGHTA, FQGNSA. This CDR3 has 18 residues. The CDR3 region is CASSPRATGPPTNEKLFF. The CDR3 bases are TGTGCCAGCAGCCCGCGAGCGACAGGACCGCCAACTAATGAAAAACTGTTTTTT.

The chain joins TRBV19 to TRBJ2-6; tentative D call: TRBD1 (5 bases). The V end lost 7 bases, the J end lost 0 bases, and 13 bases lay between the germline ends. This CDR3 region has 16 residues. Germline CDR1 and CDR2: LNHDA and SQIVND (reference sequence). CDR3 sequence reads: CASTSGIDSGANVLTF. In DNA, the CDR3 is TGTGCCAGTACGTCAGGGATCGACTCTGGGGCCAACGTCCTGACTTTC. The full variable domain, rest sourced from reference TRBV19 and TRBJ2-6, is DGGITQSPKYLFRKEGQNVTLSCEQNLNHDAMYWYRQDPGQGLRLIYYSQIVNDFQKGDIAEGYSVSREKKESFPLTVTSAQKNPTAFYLCASTSGIDSGANVLTFGAGSRLTVL.

There are a few counts of this clone. The chain links TRBV5-4 to TRBJ2-1; 7 nucleotides line up with TRBD1. The CDR3 is 15 residues long. Germline V gene sequence: CDR1 SGHNT, CDR2 YYREEE (reference sequence). The J segment lost 7 bases and the V segment lost 6 bases, leaving 13 bases of the junction unmatched. CDR3 sequence reads: CASTRTGPIENEQFF. In nucleotides, the CDR3 is TGTGCCAGCACCCGGACAGGCCCCATCGAGAATGAGCAGTTCTTC.

V is TRBV5-1 and J is TRBJ2-7, with D possibly being TRBD2 (6 bases). With 4 bases removed from V and 9 bases from J, the gap between germline ends came to 17 bases. The CDR3 runs 13 residues. The V gene's germline CDR1 is SGHRS and CDR2 YFSETQ. CDR3: CASSTGQNGGQYF. The CDR3 coding sequence is TGCGCCAGCAGCACCGGACAAAACGGGGGGCAGTACTTC. The entire variable domain, with the rest obtained from reference TRBV5-1 and TRBJ2-7, is as follows: KAGVTQTPRYLIKTRGQQVTLSCSPISGHRSVSWYQQTPGQGLQFLFEYFSETQRNKGNFPGRFSGRQFSNSRSEMNVSTLELGDSALYLCASSTGQNGGQYFGPGTRLTVT.

The CDR3 DNA sequence: TGTGCCAGTAGTATAGTACTAGCGGGAGTTTACGGTTCGGAGACCCAGTACTTC. Amino acids: CASSIVLAGVYGSETQYF. V gene TRBV19 combines with J gene TRBJ2-5; TRBD2 matches at 11 bases. The CDR3 runs 18 residues. Germline CDR1 reads LNHDA; CDR2 reads SQIVND (reference sequence). The ends lost 1 base at V and 5 bases at J; junction bases unmatched: 12.

Points on this clone: Other DNA sequences in this specimen translate into the identical CDR3. The chain uses TRBV29-1 and TRBJ1-1; TRBD1 aligns across 9 bases. The length of the CDR3 is 12 residues. Germline loops: CDR1 SQVTM, CDR2 ANQGSEA. J lost 4 bases, V lost 6 bases, and 3 bases had no gene match. CDR3 protein: CSVTGGSTEAFF. CDR3 nucleotides: TGCAGCGTCACAGGGGGCAGCACTGAAGCTTTCTTT.

The chain joins TRBV28 to TRBJ1-2, with 7 bases matching TRBD1. Germline lookup yields CDR1 MDHEN and CDR2 SYDVKM. The CDR3 covers 17 residues. V lost 4 bases, J lost 3 bases, and 14 bases stayed unmatched. The DNA of the CDR3 is TGTGCCAGCAGTTCCCGACCCTTACCAACAGGGGACTATGGCTACACCTTC. Translated, it gives CASSSRPLPTGDYGYTF.